This T cell receptor beta chain was profiled in a study of control samples from healthy donors and cancer patients. This table comes from immunoSEQ multiplex PCR, and its TCRdb copy is limited to in-frame clones, with some not included. The repertoire has 110,000 to 150,000 clones, approximately 91% of them found once; the top ten carry around 4.9%. Trimming cost V 2 bases and J 0 bases, with 14 bases left between them. Per the germline V gene, CDR1 is PRHDT and CDR2 is FYEKMQ (reference sequence). CDR3 length: 17 amino acids. The receptor comes from a young man in good health. The sequenced sample consisted of blood. V gene TRBV13 combines with J gene TRBJ1-3; TRBD1 might be the D (5 bases). The CDR3 DNA reads TGTGCCAGCAGCTTAAACACGGGACGGACCTCTGGAAACACCATATATTTT. Translation: CASSLNTGRTSGNTIYF.